This paragraph covers one TCR beta chain sequence. The data derive from a study of blood T cells in healthy people across ages. A sample-barcoded 5' primer and a J-beta primer mix were used in a second PCR of roughly 7 to 11 cycles. TCRdb passed the 5' RACE reads through MiXCR, listing each CDR3 protein once. The table includes 650,000 to 1,000,000 distinct CDR3 sequences, around half detected once. The receptor was isolated from an elderly man in good health. Input material: blood.

The CDR3 sequence: CSAAASRGSETQYF. The CDR3 DNA reads as TGCAGTGCGGCGGCGAGTCGTGGGTCAGAGACCCAGTACTTC. The rearrangement uses TRBV20-1 and TRBJ2-7; D unresolved. TRBJ2-5 matches the DNA end more closely, so the J call is doubtful. Germline CDR1 DFQATT, CDR2 SNEGSKA (reference sequence). The CDR3 has 14 amino acids.